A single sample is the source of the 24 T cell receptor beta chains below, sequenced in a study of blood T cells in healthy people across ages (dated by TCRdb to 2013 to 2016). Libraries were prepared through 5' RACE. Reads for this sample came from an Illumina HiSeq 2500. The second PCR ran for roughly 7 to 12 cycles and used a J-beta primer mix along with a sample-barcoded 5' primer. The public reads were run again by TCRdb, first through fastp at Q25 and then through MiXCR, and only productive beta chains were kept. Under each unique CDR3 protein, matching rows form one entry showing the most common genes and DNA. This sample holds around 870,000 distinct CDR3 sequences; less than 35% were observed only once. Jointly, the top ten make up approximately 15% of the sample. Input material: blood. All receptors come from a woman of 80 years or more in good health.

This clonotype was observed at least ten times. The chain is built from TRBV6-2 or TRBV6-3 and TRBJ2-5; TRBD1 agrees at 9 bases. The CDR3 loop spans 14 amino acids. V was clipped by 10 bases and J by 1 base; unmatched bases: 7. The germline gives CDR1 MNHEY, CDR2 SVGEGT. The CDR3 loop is CAKKPGQGQETQYF. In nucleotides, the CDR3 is TGTGCCAAGAAGCCGGGACAGGGCCAAGAGACCCAGTACTTC.

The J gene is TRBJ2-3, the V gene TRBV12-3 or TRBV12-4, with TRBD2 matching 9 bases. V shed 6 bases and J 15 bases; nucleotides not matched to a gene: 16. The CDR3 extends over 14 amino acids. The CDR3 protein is CASSRGGGTDTEYF. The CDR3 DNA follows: TGTGCCAGCAGCCGCGGGGGGGGTACAGATACGGAATATTTT.

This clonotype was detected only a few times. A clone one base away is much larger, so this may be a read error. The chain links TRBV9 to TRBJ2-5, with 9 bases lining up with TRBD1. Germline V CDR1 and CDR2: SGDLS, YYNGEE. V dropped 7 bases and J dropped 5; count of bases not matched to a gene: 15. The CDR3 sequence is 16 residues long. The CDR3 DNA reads TGTGCCAGCCGCCCAACCGGGACAGGGAGACGGGAGACCCAGTACTTC. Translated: CASRPTGTGRRETQYF.

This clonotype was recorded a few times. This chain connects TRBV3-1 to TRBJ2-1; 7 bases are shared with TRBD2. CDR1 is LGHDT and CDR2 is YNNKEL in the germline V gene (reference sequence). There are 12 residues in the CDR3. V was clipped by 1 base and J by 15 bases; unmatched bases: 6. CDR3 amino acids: CASSQVPTSWFF. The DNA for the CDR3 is TGTGCCAGCAGCCAAGTACCGACTAGCTGGTTCTTC.

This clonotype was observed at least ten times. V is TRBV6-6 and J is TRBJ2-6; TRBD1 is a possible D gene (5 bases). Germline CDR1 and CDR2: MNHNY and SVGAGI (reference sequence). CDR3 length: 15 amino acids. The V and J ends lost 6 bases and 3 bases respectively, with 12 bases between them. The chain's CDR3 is CASRSTGLGANVLTF. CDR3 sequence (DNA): TGTGCCAGCAGATCTACAGGTCTTGGGGCCAACGTCCTGACTTTC.

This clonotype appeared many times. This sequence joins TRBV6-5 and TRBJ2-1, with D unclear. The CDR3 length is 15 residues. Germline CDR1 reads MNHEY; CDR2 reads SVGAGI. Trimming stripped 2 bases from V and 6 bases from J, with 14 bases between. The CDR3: CASSYVSSLGNEQFF. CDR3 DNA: TGTGCCAGCAGTTACGTGTCTAGTCTTGGCAATGAGCAGTTCTTC.

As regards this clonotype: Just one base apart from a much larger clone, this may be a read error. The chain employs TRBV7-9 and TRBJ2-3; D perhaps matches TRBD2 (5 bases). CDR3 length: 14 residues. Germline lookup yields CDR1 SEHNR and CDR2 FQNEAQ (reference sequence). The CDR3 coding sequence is TGTGCCAGCAGGTTAGCGCAGGCTACAGATACGCAGTATTTT. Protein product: CASRLAQATDTQYF. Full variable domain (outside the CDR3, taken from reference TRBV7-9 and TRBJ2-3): DTGVSQNPRHKITKRGQNVTFRCDPISEHNRLYWYRQTLGQGPEFLTYFQNEAQLEKSRLLSDRFSAERPKGSFSTLEIQRTEQGDSAMYLCASRLAQATDTQYFGPGTRLTVL.

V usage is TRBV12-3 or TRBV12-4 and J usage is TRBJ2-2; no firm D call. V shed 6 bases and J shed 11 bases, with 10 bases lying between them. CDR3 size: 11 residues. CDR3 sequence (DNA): TGTGCCAGCAGCGCCACCTCCGAGCTGTTTTTT. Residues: CASSATSELFF.

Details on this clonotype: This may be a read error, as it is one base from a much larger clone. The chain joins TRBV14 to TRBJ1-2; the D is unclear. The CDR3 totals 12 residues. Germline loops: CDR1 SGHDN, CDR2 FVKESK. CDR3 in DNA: TGTGCCAACAGCCTCGGACGGAGTATAAACACCTTC. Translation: CANSLGRSINTF.

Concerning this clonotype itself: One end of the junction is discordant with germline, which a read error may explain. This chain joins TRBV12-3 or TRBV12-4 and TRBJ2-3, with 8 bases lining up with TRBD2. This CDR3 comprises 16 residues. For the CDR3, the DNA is TGTGCCAGCAGCCCGGTTATACGGGAGGGCACAGATACACAGTATTTT. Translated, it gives CASSPVIREGTDTQYF.

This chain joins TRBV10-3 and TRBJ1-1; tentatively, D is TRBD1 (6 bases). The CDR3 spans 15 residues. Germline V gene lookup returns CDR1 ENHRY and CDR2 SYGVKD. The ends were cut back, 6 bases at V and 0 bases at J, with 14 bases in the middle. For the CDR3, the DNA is TGTGCCATCAGCAATTACAGGGATATGAACACTGAAGCTTTCTTT. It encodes CAISNYRDMNTEAFF.

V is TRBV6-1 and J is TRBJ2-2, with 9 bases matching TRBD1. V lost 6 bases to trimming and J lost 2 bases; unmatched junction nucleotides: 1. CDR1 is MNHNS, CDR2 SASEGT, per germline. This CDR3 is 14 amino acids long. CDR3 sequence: CASRDRGNTGELFF. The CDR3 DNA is TGTGCCAGCAGGGACAGGGGAAACACCGGGGAGCTGTTTTTT.

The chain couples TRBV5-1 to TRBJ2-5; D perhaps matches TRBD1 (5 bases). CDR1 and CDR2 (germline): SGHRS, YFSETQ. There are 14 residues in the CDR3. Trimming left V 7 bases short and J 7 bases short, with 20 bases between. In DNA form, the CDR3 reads TGCGCCAGCTACTCCCAGGACACCCCAGGGACCCAGTACTTC. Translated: CASYSQDTPGTQYF.

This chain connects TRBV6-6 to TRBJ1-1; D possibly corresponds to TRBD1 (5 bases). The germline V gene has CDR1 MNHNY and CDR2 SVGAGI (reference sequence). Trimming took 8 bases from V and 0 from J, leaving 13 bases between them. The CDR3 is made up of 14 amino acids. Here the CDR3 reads CASWGRVMNTEAFF. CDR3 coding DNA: TGTGCCAGCTGGGGGAGGGTGATGAACACTGAAGCTTTCTTT.

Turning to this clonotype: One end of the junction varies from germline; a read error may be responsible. CDR3 residues: CASSISGTSEIHEQYF. CDR3 nucleotides: TGTGCTAGCAGCATATCCGGGACTAGCGAGATCCACGAGCAGTACTTC. The gene calls are TRBV7-2 and TRBJ2-7; 10 bases are a match to TRBD2. Per the germline V gene, CDR1 is SGHTA and CDR2 is FQGNSA. CDR3 length: 16 residues.

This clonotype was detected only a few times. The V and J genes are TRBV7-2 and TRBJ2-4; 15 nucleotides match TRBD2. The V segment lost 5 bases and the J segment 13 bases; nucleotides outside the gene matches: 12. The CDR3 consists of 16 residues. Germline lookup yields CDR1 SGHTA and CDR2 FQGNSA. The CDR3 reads CASSQGLAGGREAQYF. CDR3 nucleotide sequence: TGTGCCAGCAGCCAAGGACTAGCGGGGGGGCGGGAGGCCCAGTACTTC.

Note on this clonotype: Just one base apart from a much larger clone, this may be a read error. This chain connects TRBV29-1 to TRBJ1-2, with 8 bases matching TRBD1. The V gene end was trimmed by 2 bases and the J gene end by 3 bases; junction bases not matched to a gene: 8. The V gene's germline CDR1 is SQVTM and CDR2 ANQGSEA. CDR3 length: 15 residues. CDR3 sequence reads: CSVESWGQDHYGYTF. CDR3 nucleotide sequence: TGCAGCGTTGAAAGCTGGGGACAGGACCACTATGGCTACACCTTC.

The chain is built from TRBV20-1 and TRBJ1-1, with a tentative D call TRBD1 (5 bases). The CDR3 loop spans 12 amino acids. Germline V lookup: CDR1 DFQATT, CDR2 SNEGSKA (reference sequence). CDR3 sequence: CRVGRQNTEAFF. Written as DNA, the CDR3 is TGCAGGGTGGGACGGCAGAACACTGAAGCTTTCTTT.

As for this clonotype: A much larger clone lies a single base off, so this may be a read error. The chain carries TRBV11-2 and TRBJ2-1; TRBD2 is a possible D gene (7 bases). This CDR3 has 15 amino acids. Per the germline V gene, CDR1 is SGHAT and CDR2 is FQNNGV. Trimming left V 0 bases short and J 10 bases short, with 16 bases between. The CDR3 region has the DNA TGTGCCAGCAGCTTAGAAGGTGGGGGGGGCGCGGAGCAGTTCTTC. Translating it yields CASSLEGGGGAEQFF.

The CDR3 is CASSYSPSVVTDTQYF. CDR3 sequence (DNA): TGTGCCAGCAGTTACTCTCCTAGCGTCGTCACAGATACGCAGTATTTT. The chain carries TRBV6-6 and TRBJ2-3, with D perhaps matching TRBD2 (6 bases). CDR1 and CDR2 from the germline V gene are MNHNY and SVGAGI (reference sequence). The CDR3 has 16 amino acids. V gave up 0 bases and J gave up 2 bases, with 12 bases separating them.

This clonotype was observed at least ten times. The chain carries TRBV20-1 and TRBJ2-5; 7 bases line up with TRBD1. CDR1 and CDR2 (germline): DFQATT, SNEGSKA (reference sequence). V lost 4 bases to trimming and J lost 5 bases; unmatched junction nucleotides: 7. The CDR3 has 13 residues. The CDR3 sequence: CSANRGPWETQYF. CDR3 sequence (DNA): TGCAGTGCTAACAGGGGCCCATGGGAGACCCAGTACTTC.

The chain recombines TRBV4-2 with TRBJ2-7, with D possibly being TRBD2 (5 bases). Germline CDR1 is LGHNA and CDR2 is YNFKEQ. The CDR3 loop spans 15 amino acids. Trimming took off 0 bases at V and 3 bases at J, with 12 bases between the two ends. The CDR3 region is CASSQDRGSFYEQYF. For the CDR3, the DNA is TGTGCCAGCAGCCAAGATCGGGGTAGTTTCTACGAGCAGTACTTC.

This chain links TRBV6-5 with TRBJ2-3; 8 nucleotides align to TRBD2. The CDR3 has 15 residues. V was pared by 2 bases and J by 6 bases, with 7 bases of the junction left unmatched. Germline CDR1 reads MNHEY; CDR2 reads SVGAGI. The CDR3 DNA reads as TGTGCCAGCAGTTACCAAGCGGGAGAGGTGGATACGCAGTATTTT. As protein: CASSYQAGEVDTQYF.

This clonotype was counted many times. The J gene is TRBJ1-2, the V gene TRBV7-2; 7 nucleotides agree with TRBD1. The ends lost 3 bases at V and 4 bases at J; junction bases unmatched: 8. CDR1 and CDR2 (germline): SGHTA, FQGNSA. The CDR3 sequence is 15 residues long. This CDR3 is CASSLTTGSGYGYTF. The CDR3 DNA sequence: TGTGCCAGCAGCTTGACGACAGGGTCGGGCTATGGCTACACCTTC. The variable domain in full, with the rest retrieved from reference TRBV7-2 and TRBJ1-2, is GAGVSQSPSNKVTEKGKDVELRCDPISGHTALYWYRQSLGQGLEFLIYFQGNSAPDKSGLPSDRFSAERTGGSVSTLTIQRTQQEDSAVYLCASSLTTGSGYGYTFGSGTRLTVV.